Following are 8 T cell receptor beta chains from one sample sequenced in a study of shared clonotypes between healthy human individuals. Profiling relied on immunoSEQ multiplex PCR, and the TCRdb table lists in-frame clones only, not all of them. Here the sample spans some 2 million clones, less than 95% being singletons. The naive CD8 subset, CD45RO-negative cells positively selected for CCR7, excluded terminally differentiated effector memory CD45RA+ cells. Material for sequencing was naive CD8+ T cells sorted from blood. These TCRs come from a man aged 18 to 35 in good health.

The gene calls are TRBV9 and TRBJ2-7; D remains unclear. CDR1 SGDLS and CDR2 YYNGEE come from the germline V gene. The CDR3 covers 12 residues. The ends were cut back, 0 bases at V and 5 bases at J, with 6 bases in the middle. This chain's CDR3 is CASSVAGHEQYF. For the CDR3, the DNA is TGTGCCAGCAGCGTAGCTGGCCACGAGCAGTACTTC.

The CDR3 region has the DNA TGCGCCAGCAGGGACCCGCTAGCCAAAAACATTCAGTACTTC. Its protein product is CASRDPLAKNIQYF. V is TRBV10-2 and J is TRBJ2-4; D ambiguous. This CDR3 is built from 14 residues. Germline V CDR1 and CDR2: WSHSY, SAAADI. The ends were cut back, 6 bases at V and 0 bases at J, with 9 bases in the middle.

This clone was observed a few times. This chain links TRBV9 with TRBJ2-3, with 8 bases aligning to TRBD2. Trimming took 0 bases from V and 6 from J; bases not matched to a gene: 15. The CDR3 consists of 18 residues. Per the germline V gene, CDR1 is SGDLS and CDR2 is YYNGEE. The CDR3 is CASSVGVSMGGGLDTQYF. In DNA, the CDR3 is TGTGCCAGCAGCGTAGGTGTCAGTATGGGCGGGGGGTTGGATACGCAGTATTTT.

This chain uses TRBV11-2 with TRBJ1-6; no definite D call. This CDR3 comprises 15 residues. The V and J ends lost 2 bases and 4 bases respectively, with 9 bases between them. In germline, CDR1 is SGHAT, CDR2 FQNNGV. The CDR3 protein is CASSLSELYNSPLHF. CDR3 coding DNA: TGTGCCAGCAGCTTATCAGAGCTATATAATTCACCCCTCCACTTT. Based on the CDR3 plus reference TRBV11-2 and TRBJ1-6, the full variable domain is EAGVAQSPRYKIIEKRQSVAFWCNPISGHATLYWYQQILGQGPKLLIQFQNNGVVDDSQLPKDRFSAERLKGVDSTLKIQPAKLEDSAVYLCASSLSELYNSPLHFGNGTRLTVT.

The chain has TRBV28 and TRBJ1-4, with no clear D. Germline V gene lookup returns CDR1 MDHEN and CDR2 SYDVKM. The CDR3 length is 12 residues. V gave up 2 bases and J gave up 6 bases, with 4 bases separating them. CDR3 loop: CASSLAYEKLFF. Here the CDR3 DNA reads TGTGCCAGCAGTTTAGCGTATGAAAAACTGTTTTTT.

This clone was counted once. The J gene is TRBJ2-5, the V gene TRBV10-2; 12 nucleotides agree with TRBD1. V lost 0 bases to trimming and J lost 5 bases; unmatched junction nucleotides: 7. The germline V gene has CDR1 WSHSY and CDR2 SAAADI. CDR3 length: 17 residues. The CDR3 here is CASSESTGTGGWETQYF. CDR3 nucleotides: TGCGCCAGCAGTGAGTCGACCGGGACAGGGGGCTGGGAGACCCAGTACTTC.

V usage is TRBV7-9 and J usage is TRBJ2-4; D perhaps matches TRBD2 (7 bases). From germline, CDR1 is SEHNR and CDR2 FQNEAQ (reference sequence). This CDR3 is 16 amino acids long. V lost 5 bases to trimming and J lost 8 bases, with 22 bases between them. The CDR3 is CASSDSSGGPSDIQYF. CDR3 in DNA: TGTGCCAGCAGCGATTCCTCCGGGGGGCCTTCGGACATTCAGTACTTC.

The chain employs TRBV28 and TRBJ2-5; possibly TRBD1 for D (5 bases). Germline assignment: CDR1 MDHEN and CDR2 SYDVKM. CDR3 length equals 13 residues. Deletions cut 4 bases from V and 7 bases from J, with 13 bases between. The CDR3 DNA follows: TGTGCCAGCAGTTGGACACTCTCGGGGACCCAGTACTTC. It translates to CASSWTLSGTQYF.